The 2 T cell receptor beta chains listed next were all sequenced from one sample in a study of vaccination and CD4 T cells after COVID-19. The Oncomine TCR Beta short-read assay sequenced DNA from cultured CD4+ T cells. MiXCR, run by TCRdb on the PCR reads, gives a single entry per CDR3 protein. The sample lists some 16,000 distinct CDR3 sequences; approximately 52% were seen once. These receptors lack a known antigen. As for treatment: approximately 9-day PBMC culture with coronavirus spike peptide pools or control peptides (ViraFEST assay). The specimen comprised CD4+ T cells from blood, cultured in vitro, sampled before SARS-CoV-2 vaccination. These receptors all stem from a human donor who had recovered from COVID-19.

The chain couples TRBV24-1 to TRBJ2-7; D possibly corresponds to TRBD1 (6 bases). V lost 7 bases to trimming and J lost 2 bases, with 14 bases between them. CDR1 KGHDR and CDR2 SFDVKD come from the germline V gene. The CDR3 loop spans 14 amino acids. The CDR3 DNA reads TGTGCCACCAGCGCCGACAGGTTCCCCTACGAGCAGTACTTC. This translates into CATSADRFPYEQYF.

The gene calls are TRBV7-2 and TRBJ1-2; no firm D call. Germline CDR1 and CDR2: SGHTA and FQGNSA. The CDR3 runs to 12 residues. Trimming took 2 bases from V and 8 from J, leaving 9 bases between them. The CDR3 DNA is TGTGCCAGCAGCTTAAGTCCGGGGGGCTACACCTTC. Protein sequence: CASSLSPGGYTF.